The entry below describes one T cell receptor (beta chain). At one end, the junction sequence differs from germline, possibly due to a read error. These data are taken from a study of blood T cell repertoires in COVID-19. For the study at large: Both acute and convalescent COVID-19 samples were obtained from the United States, Italy and Spain. The analysed material was cDNA or gDNA that came from T cells, B-cell-depleted T cells, or PBMCs.

CDR3 length: 17 amino acids. Germline V gives CDR1 SSHAT, CDR2 FNYEAQ (reference sequence). In the study's own analysis: Quantification of nucleated cells was approximated via reference gene primer amplification. TCRdb keeps only in-frame clones here, not all; method: immunoSEQ multiplex PCR. V, J and clone size reflect that table, while D and trimming were determined from the DNA. The sample yields fewer than 130,000 clones, roughly 82% seen once. The sequenced sample consisted of peripheral blood. The clonotype was recovered from a woman in her fifties or sixties with acute or convalescent COVID-19. This chain connects TRBV7-7 to TRBJ2-5, with D tentatively TRBD2 (6 bases). CDR3 residues: CASSLGVGGKNQETQYF. As DNA, the CDR3 is TGTGCTAGCAGCTTAGGGGTAGGCGGGAAGAACCAAGAGACCCAGTACTTC.